The source of this T cell receptor (beta chain) is a study of identical twins. Healthy Caucasians were all of the donors. Concerning this clonotype: No antigen is known for it.

Germline values: CDR1 ENHRY, CDR2 SYGVKD. The ends were cut back, 6 bases at V and 5 bases at J, with 19 bases in the middle. The CDR3 has 15 residues. Study results and limitations: Out-of-frame sharing of TCR alpha in monozygotic twins was underestimated by models. Cord blood's abundant beta clonotypes had fewer insertions, unlike memory repertoires.

TCRdb re-analysed the 5' RACE reads in MiXCR, keeping a single row per CDR3 protein. The sample has 350,000 to 600,000 distinct CDR3 sequences; 14% are singletons. Separately, the same data were catalogued under a study of yellow fever vaccine responses in identical twins.

This rearrangement joins TRBV10-3 to TRBJ2-5, with D perhaps matching TRBD1 (6 bases). This TCR was sampled from a young woman in good health. The sequenced material came from CD4+ T cells sorted from blood. CDR3: CAIRGNTGTGETQYF. In DNA form, the CDR3 reads TGTGCCATCAGGGGGAATACAGGGACGGGGGAGACCCAGTACTTC.